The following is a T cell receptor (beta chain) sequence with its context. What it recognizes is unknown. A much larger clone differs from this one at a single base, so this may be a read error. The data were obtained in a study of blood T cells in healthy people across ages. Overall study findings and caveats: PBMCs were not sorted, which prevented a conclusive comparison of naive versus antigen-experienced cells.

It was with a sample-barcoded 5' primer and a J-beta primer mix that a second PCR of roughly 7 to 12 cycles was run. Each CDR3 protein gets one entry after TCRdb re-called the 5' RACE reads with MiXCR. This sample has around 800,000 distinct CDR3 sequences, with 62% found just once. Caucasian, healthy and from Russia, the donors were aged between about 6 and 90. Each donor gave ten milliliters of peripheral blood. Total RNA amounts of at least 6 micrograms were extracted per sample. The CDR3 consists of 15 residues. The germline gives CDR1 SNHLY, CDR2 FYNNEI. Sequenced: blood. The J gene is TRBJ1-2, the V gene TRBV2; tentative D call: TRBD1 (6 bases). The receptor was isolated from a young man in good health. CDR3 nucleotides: TGTGCCAGCCAATACCCCGGGGGCGTTAACCATGGCTACACCTTC. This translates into CASQYPGGVNHGYTF.